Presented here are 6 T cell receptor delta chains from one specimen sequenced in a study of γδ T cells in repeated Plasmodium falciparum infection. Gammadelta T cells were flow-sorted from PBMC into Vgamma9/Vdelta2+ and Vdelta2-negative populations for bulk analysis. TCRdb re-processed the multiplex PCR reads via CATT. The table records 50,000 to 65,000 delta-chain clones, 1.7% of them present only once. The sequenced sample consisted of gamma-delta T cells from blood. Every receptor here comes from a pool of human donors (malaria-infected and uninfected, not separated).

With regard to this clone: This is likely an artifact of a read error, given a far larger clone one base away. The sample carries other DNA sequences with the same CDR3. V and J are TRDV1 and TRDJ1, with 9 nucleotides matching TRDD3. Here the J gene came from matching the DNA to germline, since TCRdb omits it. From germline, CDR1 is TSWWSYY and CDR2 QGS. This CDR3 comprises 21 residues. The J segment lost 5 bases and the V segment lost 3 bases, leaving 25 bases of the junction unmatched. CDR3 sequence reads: CALGEGTLRPARWGISDKLIF. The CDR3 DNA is TGTGCTCTTGGGGAGGGAACCCTTCGCCCTGCTAGGTGGGGGATAAGTGATAAACTCATCTTT.

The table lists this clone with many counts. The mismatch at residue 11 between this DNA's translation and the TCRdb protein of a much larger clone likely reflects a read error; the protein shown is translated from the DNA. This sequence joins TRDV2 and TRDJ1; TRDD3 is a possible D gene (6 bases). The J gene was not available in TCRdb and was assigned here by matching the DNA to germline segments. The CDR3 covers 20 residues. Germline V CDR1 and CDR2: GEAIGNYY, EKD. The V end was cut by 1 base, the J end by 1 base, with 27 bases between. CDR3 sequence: CACDTLRVLGEPVITDKLIF. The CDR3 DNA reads TGTGCCTGTGACACTCTTAGAGTACTGGGTGAGCCGGTCATCACCGATAAACTCATCTTT.

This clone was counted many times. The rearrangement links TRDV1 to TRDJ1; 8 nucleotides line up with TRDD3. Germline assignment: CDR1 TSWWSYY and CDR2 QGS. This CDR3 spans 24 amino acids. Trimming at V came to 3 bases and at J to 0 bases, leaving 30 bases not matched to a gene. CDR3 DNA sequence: TGTGCTCTTGGGGACCACACCTCTCTTCCTGGACTCGGCTGGGGGACCCTGTACACCGATAAACTCATCTTT. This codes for CALGDHTSLPGLGWGTLYTDKLIF.

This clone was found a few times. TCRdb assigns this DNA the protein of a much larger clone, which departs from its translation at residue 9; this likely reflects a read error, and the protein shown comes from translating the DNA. The CDR3 protein is CALGERWFAPRADKLIF. The CDR3 nucleotides are TGTGCTCTTGGGGAACGATGGTTTGCTCCTCGGGCCGATAAACTCATCTTT. The V call is TRDV1, the J call TRDJ1, with D uncertain. The J gene, left out of TCRdb, was set here by checking the DNA against germline. Germline assignment: CDR1 TSWWSYY and CDR2 QGS. The CDR3 loop spans 17 amino acids. Trimming left V 1 base short and J 3 bases short, with 18 bases between.

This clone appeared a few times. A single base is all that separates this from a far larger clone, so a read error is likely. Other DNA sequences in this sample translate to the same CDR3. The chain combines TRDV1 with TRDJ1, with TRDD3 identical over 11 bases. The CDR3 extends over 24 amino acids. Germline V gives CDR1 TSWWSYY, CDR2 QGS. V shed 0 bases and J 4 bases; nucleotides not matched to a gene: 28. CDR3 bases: TGTGCTCTTGGGGAACTAAAAAGTCCTCCCTGGGGTGGGGGATACGCCTTGTTGGGCGATAAACTCATCTTT. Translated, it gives CALGELKSPPWGGGYALLGDKLIF.

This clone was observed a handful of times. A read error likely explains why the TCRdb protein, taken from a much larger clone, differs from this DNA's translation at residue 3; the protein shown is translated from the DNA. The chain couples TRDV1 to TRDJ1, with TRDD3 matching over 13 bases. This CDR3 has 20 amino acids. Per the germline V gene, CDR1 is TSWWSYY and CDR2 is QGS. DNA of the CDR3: TGTGCTTTTGGGGATCTCATTTCGTACTGGGGGATACGGCACACCGATAAACTCATCTTT. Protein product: CAFGDLISYWGIRHTDKLIF.